This T cell receptor (beta chain) was profiled in a study of cytomegalovirus exposure and HLA in healthy donors. The PCR was carried out with 60 Vbeta primers and 13 Jbeta primers. Sequencing used immunoSEQ multiplex PCR; TCRdb keeps in-frame clones, though not all of them. The sample yields 200,000 to 300,000 clones, approximately 84% seen once. V was pared by 5 bases and J by 5 bases, with 4 bases of the junction left unmatched. This CDR3 comprises 14 residues. Per the germline V gene, CDR1 is LNHDA and CDR2 is SQIVND (reference sequence). The sequencing sample was made of PBMCs. The TCR originated in a woman between 35 and 50 years old in good health and CMV-seropositive. The V gene is TRBV19, the J gene TRBJ2-2; TRBD1 aligns across 8 bases. The CDR3 reads CASSPNRGTGELFF. The DNA for the CDR3 is TGTGCCAGTAGTCCAAACAGGGGGACCGGGGAGCTGTTTTTT.